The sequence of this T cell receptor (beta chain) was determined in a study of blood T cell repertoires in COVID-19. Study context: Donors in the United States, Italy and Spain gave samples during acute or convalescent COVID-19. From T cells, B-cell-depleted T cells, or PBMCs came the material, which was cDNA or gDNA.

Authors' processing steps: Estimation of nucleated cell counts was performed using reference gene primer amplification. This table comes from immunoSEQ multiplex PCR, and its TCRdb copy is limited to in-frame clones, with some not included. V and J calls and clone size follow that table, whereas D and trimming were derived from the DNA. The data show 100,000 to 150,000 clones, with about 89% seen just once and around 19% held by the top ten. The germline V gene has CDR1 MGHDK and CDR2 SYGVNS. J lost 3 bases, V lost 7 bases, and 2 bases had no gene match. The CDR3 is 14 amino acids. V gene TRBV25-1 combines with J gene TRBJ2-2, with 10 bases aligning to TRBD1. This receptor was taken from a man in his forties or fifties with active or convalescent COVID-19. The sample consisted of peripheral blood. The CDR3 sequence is CASTDRGHTGELFF. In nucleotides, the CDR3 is TGTGCCAGCACCGACAGGGGGCACACCGGGGAGCTGTTTTTT.